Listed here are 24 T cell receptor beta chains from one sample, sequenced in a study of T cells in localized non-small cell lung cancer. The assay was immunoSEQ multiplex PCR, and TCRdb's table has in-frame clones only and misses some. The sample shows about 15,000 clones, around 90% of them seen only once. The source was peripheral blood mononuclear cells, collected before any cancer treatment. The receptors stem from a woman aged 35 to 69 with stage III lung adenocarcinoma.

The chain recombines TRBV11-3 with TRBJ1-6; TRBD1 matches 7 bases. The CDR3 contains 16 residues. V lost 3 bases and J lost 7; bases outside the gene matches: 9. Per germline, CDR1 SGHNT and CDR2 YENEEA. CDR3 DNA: TGTGCCAGCAGCTTGCCCCCGGGACAGCAGAATTCACCCCTCCACTTT. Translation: CASSLPPGQQNSPLHF.

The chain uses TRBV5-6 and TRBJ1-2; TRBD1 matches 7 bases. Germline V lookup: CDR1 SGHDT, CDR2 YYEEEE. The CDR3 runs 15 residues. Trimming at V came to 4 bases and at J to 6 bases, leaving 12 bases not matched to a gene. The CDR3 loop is CASSMMLGTDDGYTF. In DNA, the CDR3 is TGTGCCAGCAGCATGATGCTGGGGACAGACGATGGCTACACCTTC.

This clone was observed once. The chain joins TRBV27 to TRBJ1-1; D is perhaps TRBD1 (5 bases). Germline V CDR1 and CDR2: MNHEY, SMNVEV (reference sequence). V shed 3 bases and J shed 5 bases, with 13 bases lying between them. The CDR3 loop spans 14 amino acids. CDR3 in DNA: TGTGCCAGCAGTTTCCCAGGGTTTGGGACTGAAGCTTTCTTT. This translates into CASSFPGFGTEAFF.

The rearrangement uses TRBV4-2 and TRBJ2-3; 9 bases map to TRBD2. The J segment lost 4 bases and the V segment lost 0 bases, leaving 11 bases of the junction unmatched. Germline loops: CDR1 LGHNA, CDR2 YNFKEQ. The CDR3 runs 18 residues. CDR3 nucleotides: TGTGCCAGCAGCCAAGATCCGGCTGGTAGCGGGAGCGCAGATACGCAGTATTTT. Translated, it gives CASSQDPAGSGSADTQYF.

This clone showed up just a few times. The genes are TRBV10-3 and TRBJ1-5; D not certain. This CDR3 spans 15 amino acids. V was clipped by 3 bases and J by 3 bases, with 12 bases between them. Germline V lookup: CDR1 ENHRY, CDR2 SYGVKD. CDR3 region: CAISEGVSNNQPQHF. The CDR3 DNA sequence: TGTGCCATCAGTGAAGGCGTGAGTAACAATCAGCCCCAGCATTTT.

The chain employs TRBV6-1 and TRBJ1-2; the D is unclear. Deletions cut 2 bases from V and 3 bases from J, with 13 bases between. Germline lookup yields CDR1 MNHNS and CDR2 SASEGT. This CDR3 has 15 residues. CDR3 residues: CASSEIYREDYGYTF. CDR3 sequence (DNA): TGTGCCAGCAGTGAAATCTACCGGGAGGACTATGGCTACACCTTC.

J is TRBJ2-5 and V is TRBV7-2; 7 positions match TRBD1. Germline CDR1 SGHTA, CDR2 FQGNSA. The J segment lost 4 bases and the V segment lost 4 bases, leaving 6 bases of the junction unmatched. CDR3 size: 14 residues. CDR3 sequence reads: CASSSRTGRETQYF. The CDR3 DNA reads TGTGCCAGCAGCTCCAGGACAGGCAGAGAGACCCAGTACTTC.

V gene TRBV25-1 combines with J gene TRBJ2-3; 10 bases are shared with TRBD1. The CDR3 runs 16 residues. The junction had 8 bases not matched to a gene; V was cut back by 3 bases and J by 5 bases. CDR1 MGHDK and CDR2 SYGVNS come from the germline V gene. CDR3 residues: CASSDLGTGEQDTQYF. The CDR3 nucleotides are TGTGCCAGCAGTGACCTCGGGACAGGGGAACAAGATACGCAGTATTTT.

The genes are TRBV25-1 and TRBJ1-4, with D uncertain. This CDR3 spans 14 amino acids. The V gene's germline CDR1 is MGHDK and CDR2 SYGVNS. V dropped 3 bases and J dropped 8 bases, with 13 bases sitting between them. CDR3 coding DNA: TGTGCCAGCAGTGACCTCGTGGGTGGGGAAAAACTGTTTTTT. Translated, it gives CASSDLVGGEKLFF.

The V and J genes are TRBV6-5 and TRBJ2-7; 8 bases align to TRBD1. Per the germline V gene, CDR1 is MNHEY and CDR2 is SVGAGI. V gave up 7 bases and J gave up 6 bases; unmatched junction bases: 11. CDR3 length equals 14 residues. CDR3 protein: CASNLPGQEVEQYF. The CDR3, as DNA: TGTGCCAGCAATTTACCGGGACAGGAAGTCGAGCAGTACTTC.

CDR3 nucleotides: TGTGCCAGCAGTATCCCAGGGTTCCGGGCCAACGTCCTGACTTTC. It specifies CASSIPGFRANVLTF. The V gene is TRBV6-1, the J gene TRBJ2-6; perhaps TRBD1 as D (5 bases). Between the trimmed V and J ends, which lost 5 bases and 5 bases, there was a span of 13 bases. This CDR3 contains 15 residues. Germline loops: CDR1 MNHNS, CDR2 SASEGT.

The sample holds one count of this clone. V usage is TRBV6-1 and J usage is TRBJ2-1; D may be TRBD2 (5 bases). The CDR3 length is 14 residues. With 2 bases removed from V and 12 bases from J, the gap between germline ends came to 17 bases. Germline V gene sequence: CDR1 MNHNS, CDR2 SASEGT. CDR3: CASSEYSSSKSQFF. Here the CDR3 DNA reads TGTGCCAGCAGTGAATACTCTAGCTCCAAATCGCAGTTCTTC.

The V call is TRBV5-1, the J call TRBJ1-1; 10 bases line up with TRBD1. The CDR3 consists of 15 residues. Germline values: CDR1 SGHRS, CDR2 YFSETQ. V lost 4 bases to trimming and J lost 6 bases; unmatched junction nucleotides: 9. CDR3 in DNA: TGCGCCAGCAGCCGCGGACAGGGGGAGAGTTCTGAAGCTTTCTTT. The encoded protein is CASSRGQGESSEAFF.

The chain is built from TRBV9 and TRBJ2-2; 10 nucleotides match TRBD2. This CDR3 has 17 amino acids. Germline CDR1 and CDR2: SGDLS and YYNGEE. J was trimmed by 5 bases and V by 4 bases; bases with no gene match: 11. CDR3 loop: CASSPNPSGSSTGELFF. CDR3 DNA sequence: TGTGCCAGCAGCCCTAATCCTAGCGGGAGTTCGACCGGGGAGCTGTTTTTT.

For the CDR3, the DNA is TGTGCCAGCAGCTTGTGGGGATCGGGTCAGCCCCAGCATTTT. As protein: CASSLWGSGQPQHF. The chain employs TRBV5-5 and TRBJ1-5; D ambiguous. The CDR3 is made up of 14 amino acids. Germline V gene lookup returns CDR1 SGHKS and CDR2 YYEKEE (reference sequence). With 1 base removed from V and 6 bases from J, the gap between germline ends came to 11 bases.

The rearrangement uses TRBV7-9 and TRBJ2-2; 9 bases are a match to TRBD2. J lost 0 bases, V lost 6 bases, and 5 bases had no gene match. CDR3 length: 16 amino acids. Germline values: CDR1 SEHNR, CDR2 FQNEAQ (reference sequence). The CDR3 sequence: CASRPPSGANTGELFF. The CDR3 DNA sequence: TGTGCCAGCAGGCCACCTAGCGGGGCGAACACCGGGGAGCTGTTTTTT.

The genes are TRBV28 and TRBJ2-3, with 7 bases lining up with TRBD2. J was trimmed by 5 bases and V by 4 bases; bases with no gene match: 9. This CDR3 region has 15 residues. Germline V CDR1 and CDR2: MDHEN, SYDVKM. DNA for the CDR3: TGTGCCAGCAGTTCCAGCGGGGTAGTAAAAGATACGCAGTATTTT. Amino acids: CASSSSGVVKDTQYF. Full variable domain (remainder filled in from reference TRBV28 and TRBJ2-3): DVKVTQSSRYLVKRTGEKVFLECVQDMDHENMFWYRQDPGLGLRLIYFSYDVKMKEKGDIPEGYSVSREKKERFSLILESASTNQTSMYLCASSSSGVVKDTQYFGPGTRLTVL.

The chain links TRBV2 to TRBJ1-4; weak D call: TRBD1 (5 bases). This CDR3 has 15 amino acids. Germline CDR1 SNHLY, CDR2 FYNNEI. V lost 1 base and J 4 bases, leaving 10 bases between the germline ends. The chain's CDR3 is CASSEGGRVNEKLFF. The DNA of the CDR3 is TGTGCCAGCAGTGAAGGTGGCAGGGTTAATGAAAAACTGTTTTTT.

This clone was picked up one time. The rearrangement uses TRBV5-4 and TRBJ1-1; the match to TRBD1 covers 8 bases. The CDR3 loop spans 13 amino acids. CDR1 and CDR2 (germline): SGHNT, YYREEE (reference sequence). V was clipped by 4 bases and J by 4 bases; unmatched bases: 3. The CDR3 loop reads CASSRTGGTEAFF. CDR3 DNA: TGTGCCAGCAGCCGAACAGGGGGCACTGAAGCTTTCTTT.

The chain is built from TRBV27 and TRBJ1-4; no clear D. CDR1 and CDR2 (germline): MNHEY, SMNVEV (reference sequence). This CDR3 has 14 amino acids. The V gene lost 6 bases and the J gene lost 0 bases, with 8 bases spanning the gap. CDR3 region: CASRSTTTNEKLFF. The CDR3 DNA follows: TGTGCCAGCAGGTCGACAACAACTAATGAAAAACTGTTTTTT.

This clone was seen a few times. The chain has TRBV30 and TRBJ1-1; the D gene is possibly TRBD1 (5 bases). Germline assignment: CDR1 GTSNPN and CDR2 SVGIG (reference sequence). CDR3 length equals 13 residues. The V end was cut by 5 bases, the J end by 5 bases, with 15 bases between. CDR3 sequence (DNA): TGTGCCTGGTCCCTTTCGGGGGGGACTGAAGCTTTCTTT. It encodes CAWSLSGGTEAFF. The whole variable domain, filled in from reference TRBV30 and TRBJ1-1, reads SQTIHQWPATLVQPVGSPLSLECTVEGTSNPNLYWYRQAAGRGLQLLFYSVGIGQISSEVPQNLSASRPQDRQFILSSKKLLLSDSGFYLCAWSLSGGTEAFFGQGTRLTVV.

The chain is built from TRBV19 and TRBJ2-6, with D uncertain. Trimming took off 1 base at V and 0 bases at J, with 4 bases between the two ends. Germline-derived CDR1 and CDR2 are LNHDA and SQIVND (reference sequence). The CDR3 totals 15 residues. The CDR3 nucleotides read TGTGCCAGTAGTATAGGGAACTCTGGGGCCAACGTCCTGACTTTC. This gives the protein CASSIGNSGANVLTF.

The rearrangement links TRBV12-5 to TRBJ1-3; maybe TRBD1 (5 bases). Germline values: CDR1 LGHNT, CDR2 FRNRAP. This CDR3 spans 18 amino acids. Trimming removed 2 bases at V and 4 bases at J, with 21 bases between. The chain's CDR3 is CASGLRWGREVPGNTIYF. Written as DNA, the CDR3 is TGTGCTAGTGGTTTGAGGTGGGGCAGGGAAGTTCCGGGAAACACCATATATTTT.

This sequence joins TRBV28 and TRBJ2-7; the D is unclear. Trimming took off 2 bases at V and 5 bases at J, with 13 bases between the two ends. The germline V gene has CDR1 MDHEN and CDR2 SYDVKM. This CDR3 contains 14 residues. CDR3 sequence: CASSLGGSRNEQYF. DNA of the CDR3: TGTGCCAGCAGTTTAGGTGGCTCCCGGAACGAGCAGTACTTC.